These 18 T cell receptor beta chains share one sample of origin, sequenced in a study of blood T cell repertoires in COVID-19 (TCRdb year 2020). The library was made by the immunoSEQ multiplex PCR assay. TCRdb took over this immuneACCESS table, retaining in-frame rearrangements with V and J assigned. Such tables are incomplete; in checked studies, under half of the missing clones stem from an unresolved V gene, and the remainder is unexplained. The sample table lists fewer than 300,000 clones, 82% of them with a count of one. Around 3.2% of the sample is taken by the ten largest. The sequenced sample was peripheral blood. These receptors all come from a woman under 30 with acute or convalescent COVID-19.

The CDR3 bases are TGCGCCAGCAGCTTGGCCGGACAGACCTTCAATGGCTACACCTTC. Translated: CASSLAGQTFNGYTF. The gene calls are TRBV5-1 and TRBJ1-2, with a tentative D call TRBD1 (6 bases). V lost 0 bases, J lost 6 bases, and 15 bases lay in between. The CDR3 has 15 residues. Per the germline V gene, CDR1 is SGHRS and CDR2 is YFSETQ.

The genes are TRBV28 and TRBJ2-7, with 8 bases matching TRBD1. Losses at the gene ends were 2 bases for V and 2 bases for J; bases not matched to a gene: 11. The CDR3 is 17 residues long. The germline gives CDR1 MDHEN, CDR2 SYDVKM. The CDR3, as DNA: TGTGCCAGCAGTTTAGAAGGGGTCGGGACAGGCCCCTACGAGCAGTACTTC. Translating gives CASSLEGVGTGPYEQYF.

V gene TRBV28 combines with J gene TRBJ1-1; TRBD1 matches at 8 bases. The CDR3 covers 14 residues. Germline assignment: CDR1 MDHEN and CDR2 SYDVKM. The J segment lost 4 bases and the V segment lost 8 bases, leaving 9 bases of the junction unmatched. The chain's CDR3 is CASGDRGNPTEAFF. The CDR3 region has the DNA TGTGCCAGCGGAGACAGGGGTAATCCCACTGAAGCTTTCTTT.

The chain joins TRBV29-1 to TRBJ1-1; the D is unclear. The CDR3 is 11 residues long. V lost 3 bases and J lost 5, with 7 bases in between. The germline V gene encodes CDR1 SQVTM and CDR2 ANQGSEA. The CDR3, as DNA: TGCAGCGTTGATGAGTTTACTGAAGCTTTCTTT. It specifies CSVDEFTEAFF.

The chain uses TRBV29-1 and TRBJ2-7; possible D gene TRBD2, 6 bases. The V gene's germline CDR1 is SQVTM and CDR2 ANQGSEA. CDR3 length: 13 amino acids. V gave up 7 bases and J gave up 2 bases, with 15 bases separating them. The CDR3 reads CSAGGDGPYEQYF. The CDR3 nucleotides read TGCAGCGCCGGAGGGGACGGACCCTACGAGCAGTACTTC.

The chain employs TRBV27 and TRBJ2-1, with D maybe TRBD2 (5 bases). With 3 bases removed from V and 7 bases from J, the gap between germline ends came to 13 bases. From germline, CDR1 is MNHEY and CDR2 SMNVEV (reference sequence). The CDR3 spans 14 residues. This CDR3 reads CASSFGGSANEQFF. CDR3 sequence (DNA): TGTGCCAGCAGTTTTGGCGGGTCAGCTAATGAGCAGTTCTTC.

The V and J genes are TRBV7-2 and TRBJ1-2; possible D gene TRBD1, 6 bases. Germline loops: CDR1 SGHTA, CDR2 FQGNSA. This CDR3 is 15 amino acids long. The V end was cut by 0 bases, the J end by 2 bases, with 10 bases between. For the CDR3, the DNA is TGTGCCAGCAGCTTAGCGCGGACAGCGAACTATGGCTACACCTTC. The encoded protein is CASSLARTANYGYTF. Filled out from reference TRBV7-2 and TRBJ1-2, the complete variable domain reads GAGVSQSPSNKVTEKGKDVELRCDPISGHTALYWYRQSLGQGLEFLIYFQGNSAPDKSGLPSDRFSAERTGGSVSTLTIQRTQQEDSAVYLCASSLARTANYGYTFGSGTRLTVV.

The chain combines TRBV4-1 with TRBJ2-1; D gene unclear. The germline gives CDR1 MGHRA, CDR2 YSYEKL. The CDR3 sequence is 11 residues long. Trimming took off 6 bases at V and 6 bases at J, with 6 bases between the two ends. This chain's CDR3 is CASRLSNEQFF. DNA of the CDR3: TGCGCCAGCAGACTTAGCAATGAGCAGTTCTTC.

The chain uses TRBV5-4 and TRBJ2-7, with TRBD2 matching 14 bases. The germline V gene encodes CDR1 SGHNT and CDR2 YYREEE (reference sequence). With 4 bases clipped from V and 5 bases from J, the junction kept 14 bases outside the gene matches. This CDR3 is 18 amino acids long. CDR3 region: CASSRGTSGGGGLHEQYF. For the CDR3, the DNA is TGTGCCAGCAGCCGAGGGACTAGCGGGGGAGGGGGGTTACACGAGCAGTACTTC.

This rearrangement joins TRBV3-1 (or the pseudogene TRBV3-2) to TRBJ1-5; 7 bases are shared with TRBD1. The V segment lost 6 bases and the J segment 2 bases; nucleotides outside the gene matches: 7. This CDR3 is 15 amino acids long. CDR1 LGHDT and CDR2 YNNKEL come from the germline V gene (reference sequence). The CDR3 bases are TGTGCCAGCAGTCTAACAGGGGCCCGCAATCAGCCCCAGCATTTT. Its translation: CASSLTGARNQPQHF.

The V call is TRBV29-1, the J call TRBJ2-7, with 7 bases fitting TRBD2. This CDR3 spans 13 amino acids. Trimming at V came to 6 bases and at J to 6 bases, leaving 11 bases not matched to a gene. The V gene's germline CDR1 is SQVTM and CDR2 ANQGSEA. The CDR3 loop is CSVQVGGESEQYF. The DNA of the CDR3 is TGCAGCGTCCAGGTGGGGGGGGAATCCGAGCAGTACTTC.

This chain connects TRBV14 to TRBJ2-3; no firm D call. There are 16 residues in the CDR3. V was clipped by 0 bases and J by 0 bases, with 10 bases between them. CDR1 is SGHDN and CDR2 is FVKESK in the germline V gene. The CDR3 nucleotides are TGTGCCAGCAGCCAAGATAGGAGTTTTAGCACAGATACGCAGTATTTT. Amino acid sequence: CASSQDRSFSTDTQYF.

The chain carries TRBV6-2 or TRBV6-3 and TRBJ1-1; D call uncertain. The CDR3 covers 15 residues. The ends were cut back, 2 bases at V and 4 bases at J, with 14 bases in the middle. Germline CDR1 MNHEY, CDR2 SVGEGT. CDR3 DNA: TGTGCCAGCAGTTACGGAGGCCCGCGGGGCACTGAAGCTTTCTTT. This sequence encodes CASSYGGPRGTEAFF.

The chain is built from TRBV19 and TRBJ2-5; D is unclear. The CDR3 sequence is 13 residues long. Per germline, CDR1 LNHDA and CDR2 SQIVND (reference sequence). The V and J ends lost 6 bases and 4 bases respectively, with 12 bases between them. For the CDR3, the DNA is TGTGCCAGTAGGGCTCATACGGGAGAGACCCAGTACTTC. Amino acid sequence: CASRAHTGETQYF.

This clone has ten or more counts. This chain uses TRBV6-5 with TRBJ1-1; TRBD1 is a possible D gene (6 bases). Germline V gene lookup returns CDR1 MNHEY and CDR2 SVGAGI. This CDR3 region has 14 residues. Trimming pared 6 bases from V and 1 base from J, leaving 12 bases between. The DNA for the CDR3 is TGTGCCAGCAGCCCAGGGACAACGAACACTGAAGCTTTCTTT. This sequence encodes CASSPGTTNTEAFF.

The rearrangement links TRBV11-3 to TRBJ2-1, with a tentative D call TRBD2 (5 bases). The germline V and J ends were trimmed by 5 bases and 0 bases, with 11 bases remaining between them. This CDR3 is 15 amino acids long. CDR1 SGHNT and CDR2 YENEEA come from the germline V gene. CDR3: CASSAFSGSYNEQFF. The CDR3 coding sequence is TGTGCCAGCAGCGCATTCAGCGGCTCCTACAATGAGCAGTTCTTC.

The rearrangement links TRBV7-9 to TRBJ2-1, with D tentatively TRBD2 (5 bases). This CDR3 region has 14 residues. V was pared by 1 base and J by 5 bases, with 9 bases between. Germline V lookup: CDR1 SEHNR, CDR2 FQNEAQ (reference sequence). The CDR3 here is CASSLVGLNNEQFF. CDR3 in DNA: TGTGCCAGCAGCTTAGTTGGACTCAACAATGAGCAGTTCTTC.

The chain joins TRBV6-1 to TRBJ2-2, with TRBD2 matching over 7 bases. Germline CDR1 is MNHNS and CDR2 is SASEGT. The CDR3 spans 15 residues. V trimming: 1 base; J trimming: 2 bases; junction bases outside the gene matches: 1. CDR3 loop: CASSEVTSNTGELFF. The CDR3 region has the DNA TGTGCCAGCAGTGAAGTGACTAGCAACACCGGGGAGCTGTTTTTT.